Following are 31 T cell receptor beta chains from one sample sequenced in a study of OX40 agonist ivuxolimab in advanced cancers. Measured with immunoSEQ multiplex PCR; TCRdb has only the in-frame clones, and not every one. Of approximately 90,000 clones in the sample, roughly 90% are singletons; the top ten hold 2.6%. The material sequenced was CD4+ or CD8+ T cells sorted from blood, taken in a trial of the OX40 agonist ivuxolimab. The receptors were sampled from an adult with an advanced solid tumor such as melanoma, head and neck, liver or kidney cancer.

The V and J genes are TRBV6-6 and TRBJ1-5; unclear D gene. CDR1 and CDR2 from the germline V gene are MNHNY and SVGAGI (reference sequence). Between the trimmed V and J ends, which lost 2 bases and 1 base, there was a span of 6 bases. This CDR3 is built from 14 residues. DNA of the CDR3: TGTGCCAGCAGTTACAGGGTAAGCAATCAGCCCCAGCATTTT. It yields the protein CASSYRVSNQPQHF.

This clone was seen once. The chain carries TRBV6-6 and TRBJ2-7; D may be TRBD2 (5 bases). CDR1 and CDR2 (germline): MNHNY, SVGAGI (reference sequence). The CDR3 runs to 14 residues. The V and J ends lost 7 bases and 7 bases respectively, with 20 bases between them. CDR3 region: CASTPGSLASEQYF. The CDR3 nucleotides read TGTGCCAGCACCCCCGGGTCCTTAGCGAGTGAGCAGTACTTC.

As DNA, the CDR3 is TGTGCCAGCAGCTTAGCGCAGGGGAGCAATCAGCCCCAGCATTTT. It codes for CASSLAQGSNQPQHF. The V and J genes are TRBV7-2 and TRBJ1-5, with D perhaps matching TRBD1 (6 bases). This CDR3 region has 15 residues. Germline CDR1 is SGHTA and CDR2 is FQGNSA. The V and J ends lost 0 bases and 1 base respectively, with 7 bases between them. The full variable domain, its missing parts supplied by reference TRBV7-2 and TRBJ1-5, is GAGVSQSPSNKVTEKGKDVELRCDPISGHTALYWYRQSLGQGLEFLIYFQGNSAPDKSGLPSDRFSAERTGGSVSTLTIQRTQQEDSAVYLCASSLAQGSNQPQHFGDGTRLSIL.

V and J are TRBV7-9 and TRBJ2-7; D might be TRBD1 or TRBD2, each matching 5 bases. The germline CDR1 and CDR2 sequences are SEHNR and FQNEAQ (reference sequence). Trimming shortened V by 1 base and J by 2 bases, and 9 bases separated the two germline ends. The CDR3 has 14 residues. In nucleotides, the CDR3 is TGTGCCAGCAGCTTAGAGCAGGGACCCTACGAGCAGTACTTC. Amino acids: CASSLEQGPYEQYF.

V is TRBV27 and J is TRBJ2-3, with TRBD1 identical over 7 bases. Germline V lookup: CDR1 MNHEY, CDR2 SMNVEV (reference sequence). This CDR3 has 17 residues. V was clipped by 0 bases and J by 0 bases; unmatched bases: 6. The CDR3 loop is CASSLSWTGTSTDTQYF. In DNA form, the CDR3 reads TGTGCCAGCAGTTTATCGTGGACAGGCACTAGCACAGATACGCAGTATTTT.

The chain combines TRBV5-4 with TRBJ2-5; weak D call: TRBD2 (6 bases). Deletions cut 6 bases from V and 3 bases from J, with 15 bases between. Germline loops: CDR1 SGHNT, CDR2 YYREEE (reference sequence). The CDR3 consists of 14 residues. CDR3 protein: CASTRGGVEETQYF. The CDR3 DNA reads as TGTGCCAGCACCCGTGGCGGGGTGGAAGAGACCCAGTACTTC.

A note on this clone: Compared with germline, one end of the junction differs, possibly owing to a read error. This chain connects TRBV28 to TRBJ1-1; D gene ambiguous. This CDR3 spans 15 amino acids. Germline V gene lookup returns CDR1 MDHEN and CDR2 SYDVKM. CDR3 nucleotide sequence: TGTGCCAGCAGTTTAAGGTGGGCGGTGAACTCTGAAGCTTTCTTT. Amino acid sequence: CASSLRWAVNSEAFF.

V and J are TRBV9 and TRBJ2-2; no firm D call. The V gene lost 3 bases and the J gene lost 0 bases, with 9 bases spanning the gap. The CDR3 spans 15 residues. Germline CDR1 and CDR2: SGDLS and YYNGEE. CDR3 region: CASSELTANTGELFF. In DNA, the CDR3 is TGTGCCAGCAGCGAGCTCACAGCGAACACCGGGGAGCTGTTTTTT.

This clone was detected only a few times. The V gene is TRBV2, the J gene TRBJ1-1; D is ambiguous. The germline V gene has CDR1 SNHLY and CDR2 FYNNEI. This CDR3 has 13 amino acids. The germline V and J ends were trimmed by 6 bases and 2 bases, with 10 bases remaining between them. This CDR3 is CASSLYGNTEAFF. The CDR3 region has the DNA TGTGCCAGCAGCCTTTATGGTAACACTGAAGCTTTCTTT.

As DNA, the CDR3 is TGTGCCAGCTCACCACCAAACAGGGATCATGAGCAGTTCTTC. As protein: CASSPPNRDHEQFF. The J gene is TRBJ2-1, the V gene TRBV18; D is perhaps TRBD1 (6 bases). V lost 0 bases, J lost 8 bases, and 11 bases lay in between. From germline, CDR1 is KGHSH and CDR2 LQKENI. This CDR3 is built from 14 residues.

The chain couples TRBV2 to TRBJ2-5, with a weak D call TRBD2 (7 bases). The V gene's germline CDR1 is SNHLY and CDR2 FYNNEI. Trimming cost V 7 bases and J 7 bases, with 16 bases left between them. This CDR3 is 13 amino acids long. The CDR3: CASIGGGVGTQYF. Here the CDR3 DNA reads TGTGCCAGCATAGGGGGAGGGGTAGGGACCCAGTACTTC.

The CDR3 nucleotides are TGTGCCAGCAGCCCCTTAGCGGGAGGTCGAACCGGGGAGCTGTTTTTT. Protein product: CASSPLAGGRTGELFF. The gene calls are TRBV11-2 and TRBJ2-2; 10 bases align to TRBD2. The ends lost 5 bases at V and 5 bases at J; junction bases unmatched: 8. CDR3 length equals 16 residues. In germline, CDR1 is SGHAT, CDR2 FQNNGV.

This chain connects TRBV27 to TRBJ1-2; D remains unclear. This CDR3 region has 12 residues. Germline lookup yields CDR1 MNHEY and CDR2 SMNVEV (reference sequence). V was shortened by 8 bases and J by 1 base, with 8 bases between the two germline ends. CDR3 region: CASGSYNYGYTF. The DNA of the CDR3 is TGTGCCAGCGGCAGTTATAACTATGGCTACACCTTC.

The chain uses TRBV7-3 and TRBJ2-7, with 12 bases that match TRBD2. The CDR3 spans 13 residues. Germline V gene lookup returns CDR1 SGHTA and CDR2 FQGTGA. The V segment lost 3 bases and the J segment 7 bases; nucleotides outside the gene matches: 1. The CDR3 DNA is TGTGCCAGCAGCTTGACTAGCGGGAGAGAGCAGTACTTC. Translated, it gives CASSLTSGREQYF.

Here the CDR3 reads CAISEGQSNEKLFF. As DNA, the CDR3 is TGTGCCATCAGTGAAGGGCAGAGTAATGAAAAACTGTTTTTT. The chain couples TRBV10-3 to TRBJ1-4; D is unresolved. Germline CDR1 ENHRY, CDR2 SYGVKD. This CDR3 is 14 amino acids long. V was trimmed by 3 bases and J by 4 bases, leaving 9 bases between them.

This clone was seen a few times. This sequence joins TRBV7-6 and TRBJ2-6; D ambiguous. The V gene's germline CDR1 is SGHVS and CDR2 FNYEAQ. V was trimmed by 5 bases and J by 0 bases, leaving 5 bases between them. The CDR3 loop spans 14 amino acids. CDR3 sequence (DNA): TGTGCCAGCAGCCAACGCTCTGGGGCCAACGTCCTGACTTTC. Amino acids: CASSQRSGANVLTF.

J is TRBJ2-2 and V is TRBV5-4; 9 nucleotides line up with TRBD2. The CDR3 loop spans 16 amino acids. CDR1 is SGHNT and CDR2 is YYREEE in the germline V gene (reference sequence). V gave up 3 bases and J gave up 5 bases; unmatched junction bases: 8. Written as DNA, the CDR3 is TGTGCCAGCAGCTGGACTAGCGTAGGGGGGACCGGGGAGCTGTTTTTT. It translates to CASSWTSVGGTGELFF.

The CDR3 spells CTSSQDVLANTYEQYF. CDR3 DNA sequence: TGCACCAGCAGCCAAGATGTACTAGCGAACACCTACGAGCAGTACTTC. J is TRBJ2-7 and V is TRBV1; the table's D call TRBD2 went unverified against the DNA. TRBV1 is listed as a pseudogene. This CDR3 comprises 16 residues.

The chain combines TRBV4-2 with TRBJ1-5; D not certain. Germline V gives CDR1 LGHNA, CDR2 YNFKEQ. Trimming shortened V by 4 bases and J by 4 bases, and 8 bases separated the two germline ends. This CDR3 is 13 amino acids long. The CDR3 region has the DNA TGTGCCAGCAGCCCCTTTTTTAATCAGCCCCAGCATTTT. This encodes CASSPFFNQPQHF.

This clone appeared a single time. V gene TRBV7-3 combines with J gene TRBJ2-1; 9 bases agree with TRBD2. This CDR3 comprises 16 residues. V was clipped by 5 bases and J by 0 bases; unmatched bases: 5. Germline-derived CDR1 and CDR2 are SGHTA and FQGTGA. In DNA, the CDR3 is TGTGCCAGCAGCCCTAGCGGGGCGAGCTCCTACAATGAGCAGTTCTTC. Amino acid sequence: CASSPSGASSYNEQFF.

The chain joins TRBV5-1 to TRBJ2-2; tentatively, D is TRBD2 (6 bases). Germline V gene sequence: CDR1 SGHRS, CDR2 YFSETQ. The CDR3 length is 13 residues. Trimming shortened V by 4 bases and J by 6 bases, and 10 bases separated the two germline ends. CDR3 region: CASSAGPPGELFF. The CDR3 region has the DNA TGCGCCAGCAGCGCGGGGCCACCCGGGGAGCTGTTTTTT.

This clone occurred once. The chain carries TRBV5-5 and TRBJ2-7; TRBD1 agrees at 9 bases. Germline loops: CDR1 SGHKS, CDR2 YYEKEE (reference sequence). V shed 4 bases and J 0 bases; nucleotides not matched to a gene: 5. The CDR3 is made up of 15 amino acids. DNA for the CDR3: TGTGCCAGCAGCCCCCGACAGGGGGTCTCCTACGAGCAGTACTTC. This codes for CASSPRQGVSYEQYF.

This chain uses TRBV13 with TRBJ2-2; D might be TRBD1 or TRBD2, each matching 5 bases. Germline V lookup: CDR1 PRHDT, CDR2 FYEKMQ (reference sequence). This CDR3 has 15 amino acids. V shed 2 bases and J shed 3 bases, with 10 bases lying between them. The CDR3 region has the DNA TGTGCCAGCAGCTTATGGGGGAGCGACACCGGGGAGCTGTTTTTT. Protein sequence: CASSLWGSDTGELFF.

This chain uses TRBV7-9 with TRBJ2-7; no reliable D call. In germline, CDR1 is SEHNR, CDR2 FQNEAQ (reference sequence). The CDR3 loop spans 15 amino acids. Trimming took off 5 bases at V and 0 bases at J, with 14 bases between the two ends. CDR3 sequence (DNA): TGTGCCAGCAGCAAAGGCACGGCAAGCTCCTACGAGCAGTACTTC. It yields the protein CASSKGTASSYEQYF.

V gene TRBV19 combines with J gene TRBJ1-2, with 10 positions matching TRBD1. V trimming: 0 bases; J trimming: 3 bases; junction bases outside the gene matches: 13. The CDR3 runs to 19 residues. Germline V lookup: CDR1 LNHDA, CDR2 SQIVND (reference sequence). The CDR3 sequence is CASSIDLGTGAFGDYGYTF. CDR3 DNA sequence: TGTGCCAGTAGTATAGATCTTGGGACAGGGGCCTTCGGGGACTATGGCTACACCTTC. The full variable domain, its missing parts supplied by reference TRBV19 and TRBJ1-2, is DGGITQSPKYLFRKEGQNVTLSCEQNLNHDAMYWYRQDPGQGLRLIYYSQIVNDFQKGDIAEGYSVSREKKESFPLTVTSAQKNPTAFYLCASSIDLGTGAFGDYGYTFGSGTRLTVV.

V usage is TRBV27 and J usage is TRBJ2-6, with D perhaps given as TRBD1 or TRBD2 (5 bases each). Germline values: CDR1 MNHEY, CDR2 SMNVEV (reference sequence). The CDR3 extends over 18 amino acids. Trimming took 5 bases from V and 4 from J, leaving 21 bases between them. The CDR3, as DNA: TGTGCCAGCAGTCCGCTTGGGGGTGCCTTGCGAGGGGCCAACGTCCTGACTTTC. Translated, it gives CASSPLGGALRGANVLTF. Using reference TRBV27 and TRBJ2-6 for the parts outside the CDR3, the full variable domain is EAQVTQNPRYLITVTGKKLTVTCSQNMNHEYMSWYRQDPGLGLRQIYYSMNVEVTDKGDVPEGYKVSRKEKRNFPLILESPSPNQTSLYFCASSPLGGALRGANVLTFGAGSRLTVL.

The rearrangement links TRBV28 to TRBJ2-7; D possibly uses TRBD1 or TRBD2 (5 bases each). The CDR3 loop spans 14 amino acids. Deletions cut 6 bases from V and 0 bases from J, with 12 bases between. CDR1 and CDR2 from the germline V gene are MDHEN and SYDVKM. The CDR3: CASRGDPSSYEQYF. The CDR3 nucleotides are TGTGCCAGCAGGGGGGACCCCAGCTCCTACGAGCAGTACTTC.

The rearrangement joins TRBV9 to TRBJ2-1; maybe TRBD1 (5 bases). There are 16 residues in the CDR3. Trimming took 1 base from V and 8 from J, leaving 19 bases between them. The V gene's germline CDR1 is SGDLS and CDR2 YYNGEE. Here the CDR3 reads CASSVRPGRALDEQFF. DNA for the CDR3: TGTGCCAGCAGCGTAAGGCCCGGCAGGGCGTTGGATGAGCAGTTCTTC.

V is TRBV2 and J is TRBJ2-3, with D perhaps matching TRBD1 (5 bases). Trimming cost V 6 bases and J 0 bases, with 13 bases left between them. Looked up from germline, CDR1 is SNHLY and CDR2 is FYNNEI. This CDR3 has 15 amino acids. The CDR3 sequence: CASRRQSSSTDTQYF. The CDR3 DNA reads TGTGCCAGCAGGAGACAGTCCTCTAGCACAGATACGCAGTATTTT.

This chain links TRBV9 with TRBJ2-1; D ambiguous. CDR3 length equals 15 residues. Germline V lookup: CDR1 SGDLS, CDR2 YYNGEE. Trimming stripped 4 bases from V and 6 bases from J, with 17 bases between. CDR3 region: CASSPEVTKGNEQFF. CDR3 DNA: TGTGCCAGCAGCCCAGAGGTGACAAAGGGCAATGAGCAGTTCTTC.

This sequence joins TRBV6-5 and TRBJ1-4; TRBD1 aligns across 9 bases. With V trimmed by 2 bases and J by 2 bases, 3 bases remained unmatched. This CDR3 is built from 16 residues. CDR1 and CDR2 from the germline V gene are MNHEY and SVGAGI. CDR3 loop: CASSYLGQGTNEKLFF. As DNA, the CDR3 is TGTGCCAGCAGTTACCTAGGACAGGGGACTAATGAAAAACTGTTTTTT.